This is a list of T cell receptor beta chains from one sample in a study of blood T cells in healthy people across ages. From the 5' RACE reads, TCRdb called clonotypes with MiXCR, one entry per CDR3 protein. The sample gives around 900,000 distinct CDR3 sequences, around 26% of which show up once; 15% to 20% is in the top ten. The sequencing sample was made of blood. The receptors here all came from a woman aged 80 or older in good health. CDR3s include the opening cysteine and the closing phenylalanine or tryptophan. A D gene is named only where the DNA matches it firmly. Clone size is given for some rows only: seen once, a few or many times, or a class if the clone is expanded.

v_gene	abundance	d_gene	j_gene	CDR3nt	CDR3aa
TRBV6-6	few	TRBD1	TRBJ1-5	TGTGCCAGCGATATATCCACGGGACAGTTCAATCAGCCCCAGCATTTT	CASDISTGQFNQPQHF
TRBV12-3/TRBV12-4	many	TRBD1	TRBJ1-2	TGTGCCAGCAGCCAGGGGGAACGTAACTATGGCTACACCTTC	CASSQGERNYGYTF
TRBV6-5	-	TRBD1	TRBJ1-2	TGTGCCAGCACCCCGGGACAGGGGCCCTATGGCTACACCTTC	CASTPGQGPYGYTF
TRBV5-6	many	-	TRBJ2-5	TGTGCCAGCAGCTTGACCGGGCGGGCAGCGGGAGAGACCCAGTACTTC	CASSLTGRAAGETQYF
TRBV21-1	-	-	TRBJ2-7	TGTGCCAGCAGCAAAAGGGGGGCACAGGGGAGACACGAGCAGTACTTC	CASSKRGAQGRHEQYF
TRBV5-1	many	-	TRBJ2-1	TGCGCCAGCAGTTTCCAGGCTAATTTAAACAATGAGCAGTTCTTC	CASSFQANLNNEQFF
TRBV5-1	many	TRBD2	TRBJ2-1	TGCGCCAGCACCCTAGCGGGGGGGCTCACCGATGAGCAGTTCTTC	CASTLAGGLTDEQFF
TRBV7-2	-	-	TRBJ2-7	TGTGCCAGCCAGACACACCAGCGGAGCAACTACGAGCAGTACTTC	CASQTHQRSNYEQYF
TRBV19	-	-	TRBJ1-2	TGTGCCAGTAGTCCCGGGGCCTCGACTAACTATGGCTACACCTTC	CASSPGASTNYGYTF
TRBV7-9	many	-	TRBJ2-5	TGTGCCAGCAGTTTTGGACCGTTTTTCATTGGGGAGACCCAGTACTTC	CASSFGPFFIGETQYF
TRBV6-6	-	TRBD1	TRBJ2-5	TGTGCCAGCAGTTACGGGGACAGAGCAAATACCCAGTACTTC	CASSYGDRANTQYF
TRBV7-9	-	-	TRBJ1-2	TGTGCCAGCAGCGAATCTGGGGGTTACCATCTTTATGGCTACACCTTC	CASSESGGYHLYGYTF
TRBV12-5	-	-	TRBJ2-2	TGTGCTAGTGGTTTGAATACCGGGGAGCTGTTTTTT	CASGLNTGELFF
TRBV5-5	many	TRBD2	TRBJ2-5	TGTGCCAGCAGTTACGGGACTAGCGGGTTCCAAGAGACCCAGTACTTC	CASSYGTSGFQETQYF
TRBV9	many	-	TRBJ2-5	TGTGCCAGCAGCGTAGGGCGGGGTGGAGAGACCCAGTACTTC	CASSVGRGGETQYF
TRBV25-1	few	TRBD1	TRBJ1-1	TGTGCCAGCAGTGACATGACAGGGGGGGGCACTGAAGCTTTCTTT	CASSDMTGGGTEAFF
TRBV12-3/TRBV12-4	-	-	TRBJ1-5	TGTGCCAGCAGTCCACAGCACGGGGGGCGCAATCAGCCCCAGCATTTT	CASSPQHGGRNQPQHF
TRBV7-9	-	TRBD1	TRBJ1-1	TGTGCCAGTTCGAAAGGACAGGGTTACACTGAAGCTTTCTTT	CASSKGQGYTEAFF
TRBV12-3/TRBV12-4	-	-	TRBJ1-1	TGTGCCAGCAGTTTGTCGACAGGCCCACGGGTTGGAGCTTTCTTT	CASSLSTGPRVGAFF
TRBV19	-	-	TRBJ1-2	TGTGCCAGTAGTGGTCTCCCGGATAACTATGGCTACACCTTC	CASSGLPDNYGYTF
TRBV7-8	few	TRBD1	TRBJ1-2	TGTGCCAGCAGCTCACTGCCAGGGGGCTATGGCTACACCTTC	CASSSLPGGYGYTF
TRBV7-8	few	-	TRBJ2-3	TGTGCCAGCAGCTTAGCCACTAGGGAGAGCACAGATACGCAGTATTTT	CASSLATRESTDTQYF
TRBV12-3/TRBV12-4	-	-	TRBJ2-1	TGTGCCAGCAGCCCCATGGGGGCAGTTTTCTCTTACGAGCAGTTCTTC	CASSPMGAVFSYEQFF
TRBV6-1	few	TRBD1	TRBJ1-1	TGTGCCAGCAGCCCGATGGGGACAGGGGGCCGCCCGAGTGAAGCTTTCTTT	CASSPMGTGGRPSEAFF
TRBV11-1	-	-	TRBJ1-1	TGTGCCAGCAGCTTAGCGGGGGTCACGGCGGGTACTGAAGCTTTCTTT	CASSLAGVTAGTEAFF
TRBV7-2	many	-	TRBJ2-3	TGTGCCAGCAGCTCCAACACTAGGGAGTGGTCCGCAGATACGCAGTATTTT	CASSSNTREWSADTQYF
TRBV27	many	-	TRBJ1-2	TGTGCCAGCAGTTTCCGGGGTGGCTATGGCTACACCTTC	CASSFRGGYGYTF
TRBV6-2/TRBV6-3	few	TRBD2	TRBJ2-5	TGTGCCAGCAGTTACTATCGGGGGGAGACCCGAGCACAGGAGACCCAGTACTTC	CASSYYRGETRAQETQYF
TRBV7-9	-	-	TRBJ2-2	TGTGCCACCCGACGGACTAACACCGGGGAGCTGTTTTTT	CATRRTNTGELFF
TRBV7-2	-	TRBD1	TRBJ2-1	TGTGCCAGCAGCTTAACCTGGGACAGATTTCAATACAATGAGCAGTTCTTC	CASSLTWDRFQYNEQFF
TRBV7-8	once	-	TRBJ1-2	TGTGCCAGCAGCTTGATTGACAGTCCTGGTGGCTACACCTTC	CASSLIDSPGGYTF
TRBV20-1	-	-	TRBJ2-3	TGCAGTGCTAGAGATCGGATAGGGCGGAGGGATACGCAGTATTTT	CSARDRIGRRDTQYF
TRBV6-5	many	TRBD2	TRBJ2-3	TGTGCCAGCAGTGAGAGACTAGCTTCAGATACGCAGTATTTT	CASSERLASDTQYF
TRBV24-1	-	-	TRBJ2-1	TGTGCCACCTTCAAAGGACCGGGGCAGTTCTTC	CATFKGPGQFF
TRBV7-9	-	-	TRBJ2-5	TGTGCCAGCAGCCATACACTGGAGACCCAGTACTTC	CASSHTLETQYF
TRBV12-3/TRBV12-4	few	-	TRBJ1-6	TGTGCCAGCAGTTTTTTTGGCGGGAGTAATTCACCCCTCCACTTT	CASSFFGGSNSPLHF
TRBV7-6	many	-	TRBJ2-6	TGTGCCAGCAGCTTAGAAGGGTCTGGGGCCAACGTCCGGACTTTC	CASSLEGSGANVRTF
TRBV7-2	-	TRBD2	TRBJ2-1	TGTGCCAGCAGCTTAGTTGGGGGACTAGCTTGCAATGAGCAGTTCTTC	CASSLVGGLACNEQFF
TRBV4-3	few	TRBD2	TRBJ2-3	TGCGCCAGCAGCCAGGCCGCCGCTAGCGGGGGGGCCTCAGATACGCAGTATTTT	CASSQAAASGGASDTQYF
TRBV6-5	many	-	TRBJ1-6	TGTGCCAGCAGTCAGGACGGGCGGTCACCCCTCCACTTT	CASSQDGRSPLHF
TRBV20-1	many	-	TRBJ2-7	TGCAGTGCAAGACTATACTACGAGCAGTACTTC	CSARLYYEQYF
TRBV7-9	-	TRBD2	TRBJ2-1	TGTGCCAGCAGCTCAACGACTAGCGGGGATTTCTCCTACAATGAGCAGTTCTTC	CASSSTTSGDFSYNEQFF
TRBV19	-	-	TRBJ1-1	TGTGCCAGTAGTGTTACTGAGGGCACTGAAGCTTTCTTT	CASSVTEGTEAFF
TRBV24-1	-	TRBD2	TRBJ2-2	TGTGCCACCAGTTTCCCATCCAACGGGGGGGGAGAGCTGTTTTTT	CATSFPSNGGGELFF
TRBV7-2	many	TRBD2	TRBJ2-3	TGTGCCAGCAGCATGTCTAGCGGGGGCAGCACAGATACGCAGTATTTT	CASSMSSGGSTDTQYF
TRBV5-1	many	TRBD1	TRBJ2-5	TGCGCCAGCGGTCCCGGGACAGCTCAAGAGACCCAGTACTTC	CASGPGTAQETQYF
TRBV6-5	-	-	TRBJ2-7	TGTGCCAGCAGTTACTCAGGGCTGGGTCCCTACAATGAGCAGTACTTC	CASSYSGLGPYNEQYF
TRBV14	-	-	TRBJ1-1	TGTGCCAGCAGAGAACCGGGGGCAGTGGACACTGAAGCTTTCTTT	CASREPGAVDTEAFF
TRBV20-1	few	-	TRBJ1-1	TGCAGTGCTAGTGGCAGAAAGTACCGGGACACTGAAGCTTTCTTT	CSASGRKYRDTEAFF